Listed below are T cell receptor beta chains from one sample, sequenced in a study of shared clonotypes between healthy human individuals. Some clones are missing from TCRdb's copy, which holds only in-frame ones; the method was immunoSEQ multiplex PCR. The data hold 2 million to 2.5 million clones, with roughly 94% observed a single time. The source material was naive CD4+ T cells sorted from blood. These receptors came from a man in his late teens or twenties in good health. Both conserved end residues are part of each CDR3. Fields, in order: clone size, J gene, V gene, D gene, CDR3 DNA, CDR3 protein. The D gene is left open where the match is weak. A clone size is listed for some rows: how often the clone was seen (once, few, many), or a class if it is expanded.

abundance: NA
j_gene: TRBJ1-5
v_gene: TRBV30
d_gene: NA
CDR3nt: TGTGCCTGGAGTGCCGGGGGGGGAAGCAATCAGCCCCAGCATTTT
CDR3aa: CAWSAGGGSNQPQHF

abundance: once
j_gene: TRBJ2-3
v_gene: TRBV13
d_gene: NA
CDR3nt: TGTGCCAGCAGCTCCGATCTCCGGGCAGGGAGTCCAGATACGCAGTATTTT
CDR3aa: CASSSDLRAGSPDTQYF

abundance: NA
j_gene: TRBJ2-3
v_gene: TRBV7-9
d_gene: TRBD1
CDR3nt: TGTGCCAGCAGCCGAGGGGGCGTTAGCACAGATACGCAGTATTTT
CDR3aa: CASSRGGVSTDTQYF

abundance: NA
j_gene: TRBJ2-3
v_gene: TRBV18
d_gene: NA
CDR3nt: TGTGCCAGCTCACCGGGCCAAACATTAGATACGCAGTATTTT
CDR3aa: CASSPGQTLDTQYF

abundance: NA
j_gene: TRBJ1-2
v_gene: TRBV10-3
d_gene: NA
CDR3nt: TGTGCCATAAGCGGAAACTCAGACTATGGCTACACCTTC
CDR3aa: CAISGNSDYGYTF

abundance: NA
j_gene: TRBJ1-6
v_gene: TRBV5-1
d_gene: NA
CDR3nt: TGCGCCAGCAGCTTGGAAATATCAGGAGGGTCAGAGCCACCCCTCCACTTT
CDR3aa: CASSLEISGGSEPPLHF

abundance: NA
j_gene: TRBJ1-5
v_gene: TRBV10-2
d_gene: NA
CDR3nt: TGCGCCAGCAGTGATCCCTACGGGGGTTCCAATCAGCCCCAGCATTTT
CDR3aa: CASSDPYGGSNQPQHF

abundance: NA
j_gene: TRBJ1-6
v_gene: TRBV30
d_gene: TRBD1
CDR3nt: TGTGCCTGGATAACTCGGACAGGGGGAATCTATAATTCACCCCTCCACTTT
CDR3aa: CAWITRTGGIYNSPLHF

abundance: NA
j_gene: TRBJ2-5
v_gene: TRBV18
d_gene: TRBD1
CDR3nt: TGTGCCAGCTCGGACAGGGTCCAAGAGACCCAGTACTTC
CDR3aa: CASSDRVQETQYF

abundance: NA
j_gene: TRBJ2-3
v_gene: TRBV9
d_gene: NA
CDR3nt: TGTGCCAGCAGCGTAGCCAGGGAAGCAGATACGCAGTATTTT
CDR3aa: CASSVAREADTQYF

abundance: NA
j_gene: TRBJ2-7
v_gene: TRBV28
d_gene: NA
CDR3nt: TGTGCCAGCAGTCGGCCCGGGACGCCCGCATCCTACGAGCAGTACTTC
CDR3aa: CASSRPGTPASYEQYF

abundance: once
j_gene: TRBJ1-2
v_gene: TRBV6-6
d_gene: NA
CDR3nt: TGTGCCACCAAGACAAGTGATGGCTACACCTTC
CDR3aa: CATKTSDGYTF

abundance: NA
j_gene: TRBJ2-4
v_gene: TRBV5-3
d_gene: NA
CDR3nt: TGTGCCAGAAGCCCTGCCCACAAGGGCCCCAAAAACATTCAGTACTTC
CDR3aa: CARSPAHKGPKNIQYF

abundance: NA
j_gene: TRBJ1-4
v_gene: TRBV2
d_gene: TRBD1
CDR3nt: TGTGCCAGCACCAGGACTAGACAGGGGAATGAAAAACTGTTTTTT
CDR3aa: CASTRTRQGNEKLFF

abundance: NA
j_gene: TRBJ1-3
v_gene: TRBV30
d_gene: NA
CDR3nt: TGTGCCTGGGGGATCGGGACAACTGGAAACACCATATATTTT
CDR3aa: CAWGIGTTGNTIYF

abundance: NA
j_gene: TRBJ1-3
v_gene: TRBV30
d_gene: NA
CDR3nt: TGTGCCGAAACTAAGGGGCCCGGAAACACCATATATTTT
CDR3aa: CAETKGPGNTIYF